Listed here are 32 T cell receptor beta chains from one sample, sequenced in a study of CD4 T cells in relation to SARS-CoV-2 and coronaviruses. Sequenced by immunoSEQ multiplex PCR; TCRdb stores in-frame clones only, minus some. The sample has some 40,000 clones, approximately 85% seen once. The specimen was memory CD4+ T cells from PBMCs. Receptors were obtained from an adult with COVID-19.

The J gene is TRBJ1-6, the V gene TRBV10-2; D is ambiguous. V dropped 7 bases and J dropped 4 bases, with 14 bases sitting between them. The CDR3 is made up of 15 amino acids. The germline gives CDR1 WSHSY, CDR2 SAAADI. CDR3: CASTAGIGYNSPLHF. DNA for the CDR3: TGCGCCAGCACCGCAGGAATTGGTTATAATTCACCCCTCCACTTT.

The chain combines TRBV11-2 with TRBJ2-1, with 8 bases that match TRBD2. With 2 bases clipped from V and 8 bases from J, the junction kept 14 bases outside the gene matches. Germline CDR1 SGHAT, CDR2 FQNNGV. The CDR3 covers 17 residues. The DNA of the CDR3 is TGTGCCAGCAGCTTACCCCTTGTTGCGGGAGGTTTGGATGAGCAGTTCTTC. Residues: CASSLPLVAGGLDEQFF. The full variable domain, rest sourced from reference TRBV11-2 and TRBJ2-1, is EAGVAQSPRYKIIEKRQSVAFWCNPISGHATLYWYQQILGQGPKLLIQFQNNGVVDDSQLPKDRFSAERLKGVDSTLKIQPAKLEDSAVYLCASSLPLVAGGLDEQFFGPGTRLTVL.

The rearrangement links TRBV20-1 to TRBJ1-1; D gene unclear. This CDR3 comprises 11 residues. Looked up from germline, CDR1 is DFQATT and CDR2 is SNEGSKA (reference sequence). Trimming took 1 base from V and 1 from J, leaving 1 base between them. CDR3: CSARGNTEAFF. The CDR3 DNA sequence: TGCAGTGCTAGAGGGAACACTGAAGCTTTCTTT.

The V and J genes are TRBV2 and TRBJ2-3; no reliable D call. CDR1 and CDR2 from the germline V gene are SNHLY and FYNNEI. The V end lost 1 base, the J end lost 4 bases, and 6 bases lay between the germline ends. The CDR3 has 13 amino acids. The CDR3 nucleotides read TGTGCCAGCAGTGAAGGTCGGCCAGATACGCAGTATTTT. Translating it yields CASSEGRPDTQYF.

This sequence joins TRBV18 and TRBJ2-4, with 10 bases matching TRBD2. The V gene's germline CDR1 is KGHSH and CDR2 LQKENI. The CDR3 has 15 residues. With V trimmed by 3 bases and J by 8 bases, 7 bases remained unmatched. The CDR3: CASSPASGSGDIQYF. The CDR3 nucleotides read TGTGCCAGCTCACCGGCTAGCGGGAGCGGGGACATTCAGTACTTC.

The CDR3 DNA is TGCGCCAGCAGTCACCCGGGACCGAAGATCTCCTACGAGCAGTACTTC. This gives the protein CASSHPGPKISYEQYF. The V gene is TRBV23-1, the J gene TRBJ2-7; D may be TRBD1 or TRBD2 (5 bases each). TRBV23-1 is an open reading frame whose function is uncertain. The CDR3 runs to 16 residues. V was cut by 3 bases and J by 0 bases, with 15 bases left in between.

This clone was found once. The chain is built from TRBV27 and TRBJ2-6, with D hard to call. The V and J ends lost 4 bases and 1 base respectively, with 8 bases between them. Per germline, CDR1 MNHEY and CDR2 SMNVEV (reference sequence). This CDR3 has 15 amino acids. CDR3 amino acids: CASSSPPSGANVLTF. The CDR3 DNA reads TGTGCCAGCAGTTCCCCCCCGTCTGGGGCCAACGTCCTGACTTTC.

This sequence joins TRBV6-2 or TRBV6-3 and TRBJ2-6; D possibly corresponds to TRBD2 (5 bases). Germline assignment: CDR1 MNHEY and CDR2 SVGEGT. Trimming removed 5 bases from V and 5 bases from J, with 19 bases in between. The CDR3 runs to 17 residues. The CDR3 DNA is TGTGCCAGCAGTCATCGAGGGCCCCTGGTCCGGGCCAACGTCCTGACTTTC. This gives the protein CASSHRGPLVRANVLTF.

This rearrangement joins TRBV4-1 to TRBJ2-7; 11 bases line up with TRBD1. Trimming removed 3 bases from V and 7 bases from J; junction bases left unmatched: 8. Germline values: CDR1 MGHRA, CDR2 YSYEKL. The CDR3 sequence is 15 residues long. The DNA of the CDR3 is TGCGCCAGCAGCCACCACGGACAGGGGGCGGATGAGCAGTACTTC. Its protein product is CASSHHGQGADEQYF.

CDR3 sequence: CASSSGTNKYIQYF. The CDR3 DNA sequence: TGTGCCAGTAGTTCTGGGACCAATAAGTACATTCAGTACTTC. The chain recombines TRBV19 with TRBJ2-4, with D perhaps matching TRBD1 or TRBD2 (5 bases each). V was trimmed by 5 bases and J by 8 bases, leaving 16 bases between them. The length of the CDR3 is 14 residues. Per germline, CDR1 LNHDA and CDR2 SQIVND (reference sequence).

This clone showed up just a few times. The chain combines TRBV4-1 with TRBJ1-2; D is unclear. This CDR3 comprises 14 residues. V lost 1 base and J lost 4, with 10 bases in between. CDR1 is MGHRA, CDR2 YSYEKL, per germline. DNA for the CDR3: TGCGCCAGCAGCCAAGGTCAGATAGGCTATGGCTACACCTTC. This translates into CASSQGQIGYGYTF.

This chain uses TRBV18 with TRBJ2-5; the D is unclear. Trimming cost V 3 bases and J 3 bases, with 14 bases left between them. Germline values: CDR1 KGHSH, CDR2 LQKENI. CDR3 length: 15 residues. The chain's CDR3 is CASSPARYQKETQYF. Written as DNA, the CDR3 is TGTGCCAGCTCACCCGCCCGGTACCAAAAAGAGACCCAGTACTTC.

The gene calls are TRBV10-2 and TRBJ2-3; D gene ambiguous. The CDR3 is made up of 12 amino acids. Germline assignment: CDR1 WSHSY and CDR2 SAAADI. The V gene lost 10 bases and the J gene lost 0 bases, with 8 bases spanning the gap. The CDR3 sequence: CATHHSTDTQYF. For the CDR3, the DNA is TGCGCCACTCACCACAGCACAGATACGCAGTATTTT.

The chain has TRBV18 and TRBJ2-7; D might be TRBD2 (5 bases). The germline V gene has CDR1 KGHSH and CDR2 LQKENI. V shed 4 bases and J shed 0 bases, with 10 bases lying between them. The CDR3 covers 14 residues. CDR3 nucleotide sequence: TGTGCCAGCTCACAAACTAGAAGCTCCTACGAGCAGTACTTC. This translates into CASSQTRSSYEQYF.

J is TRBJ2-2 and V is TRBV2; 12 bases line up with TRBD2. The CDR3 spans 19 residues. The ends lost 5 bases at V and 4 bases at J; junction bases unmatched: 14. Germline assignment: CDR1 SNHLY and CDR2 FYNNEI. The CDR3 DNA sequence: TGTGCCAGCAGTTACCGCCATTTGACTAGCGGGAGTGGCACCGGGGAGCTGTTTTTT. Amino acids: CASSYRHLTSGSGTGELFF.

The chain's CDR3 is CASSLGGTGVGEQYF. For the CDR3, the DNA is TGCGCCAGCAGCTTGGGTGGGACAGGGGTGGGCGAGCAGTACTTC. This rearrangement joins TRBV5-1 to TRBJ2-7; TRBD1 agrees at 10 bases. Germline CDR1 and CDR2: SGHRS and YFSETQ. J lost 6 bases, V lost 0 bases, and 6 bases had no gene match. CDR3 length: 15 residues.

The V and J genes are TRBV5-1 and TRBJ1-1; D is possibly TRBD1 (6 bases). Germline CDR1 and CDR2: SGHRS and YFSETQ. Trimming left V 7 bases short and J 0 bases short, with 19 bases between. The CDR3 covers 16 residues. The CDR3 protein is CASSGGGGGLNTEAFF. In DNA form, the CDR3 reads TGCGCCAGCTCCGGGGGAGGGGGTGGACTGAACACTGAAGCTTTCTTT.

The chain joins TRBV5-6 to TRBJ2-2, with TRBD2 as a possible D gene (5 bases). CDR3 size: 13 residues. The germline V gene encodes CDR1 SGHDT and CDR2 YYEEEE. Between the trimmed V and J ends, which lost 5 bases and 5 bases, there was a span of 10 bases. As DNA, the CDR3 is TGTGCCAGCAGAGGTAGGAGGACCGGGGAGCTGTTTTTT. This sequence encodes CASRGRRTGELFF.

This clone was found a few times. The chain is built from TRBV7-9 and TRBJ1-5, with no clear D. The CDR3 spans 12 residues. The germline V gene has CDR1 SEHNR and CDR2 FQNEAQ (reference sequence). V shed 4 bases and J shed 3 bases, with 4 bases lying between them. For the CDR3, the DNA is TGTGCCAGCAGCTCACTCAATCAGCCCCAGCATTTT. Translated, it gives CASSSLNQPQHF. Full variable domain (rest looked up from reference TRBV7-9 and TRBJ1-5): DTGVSQNPRHKITKRGQNVTFRCDPISEHNRLYWYRQTLGQGPEFLTYFQNEAQLEKSRLLSDRFSAERPKGSFSTLEIQRTEQGDSAMYLCASSSLNQPQHFGDGTRLSIL.

This chain connects TRBV7-9 to TRBJ2-7; D gene uncertain. This CDR3 comprises 13 residues. V lost 4 bases and J 3 bases, leaving 10 bases between the germline ends. Germline CDR1 SEHNR, CDR2 FQNEAQ (reference sequence). The CDR3 protein is CASSSFRRYEQYF. In nucleotides, the CDR3 is TGTGCCAGCAGCTCCTTCCGGCGCTACGAGCAGTACTTC.

V usage is TRBV7-2 and J usage is TRBJ2-7, with TRBD1 identical over 8 bases. Germline lookup yields CDR1 SGHTA and CDR2 FQGNSA. J gave up 4 bases and V 1 base, and 6 bases lay outside the gene matches. The CDR3 runs 15 residues. The CDR3, as DNA: TGTGCCAGCAGCTTAGGCCGGGACAGGCCGTACGAGCAGTACTTC. Protein: CASSLGRDRPYEQYF.

J is TRBJ2-1 and V is TRBV3-1 (or the pseudogene TRBV3-2), with D possibly being TRBD1 (7 bases). The V and J ends lost 8 bases and 8 bases respectively, with 16 bases between them. Per germline, CDR1 LGHDT and CDR2 YNNKEL (reference sequence). The CDR3 has 13 amino acids. CDR3 sequence reads: CASSPGGIDEQFF. The CDR3 nucleotides are TGTGCCAGCTCTCCAGGGGGGATCGATGAGCAGTTCTTC.

V is TRBV12-5 and J is TRBJ2-1; D tentatively fits TRBD1 or TRBD2 (5 bases each). The CDR3 has 12 residues. V was pared by 2 bases and J by 15 bases, with 14 bases between. Per the germline V gene, CDR1 is LGHNT and CDR2 is FRNRAP. CDR3 region: CASGLLNGTPFF. The CDR3 DNA follows: TGTGCTAGTGGTTTGTTAAACGGGACCCCGTTCTTC.

In this sample, this clone turned up once. V is TRBV18 and J is TRBJ1-2; TRBD1 might be the D (5 bases). V lost 2 bases to trimming and J lost 9 bases, with 16 bases between them. Germline CDR1 is KGHSH and CDR2 is LQKENI. CDR3 size: 14 residues. In DNA form, the CDR3 reads TGTGCCAGCTCACCAGGCAGGGATGGTTGGAGCTACACCTTC. As protein: CASSPGRDGWSYTF. The full variable domain, rest sourced from reference TRBV18 and TRBJ1-2, is NAGVMQNPRHLVRRRGQEARLRCSPMKGHSHVYWYRQLPEEGLKFMVYLQKENIIDESGMPKERFSAEFPKEGPSILRIQQVVRGDSAAYFCASSPGRDGWSYTFGSGTRLTVV.

The genes are TRBV2 and TRBJ1-2; D is unclear. The ends were cut back, 4 bases at V and 7 bases at J, with 13 bases in the middle. Germline assignment: CDR1 SNHLY and CDR2 FYNNEI. The CDR3 length is 13 residues. In DNA, the CDR3 is TGTGCCAGCAGTGTACAGCGCGATCGTGGCTACACCTTC. It is translated as CASSVQRDRGYTF.

The table lists this clone with a few counts. The J gene is TRBJ2-7, the V gene TRBV5-8, with D perhaps TRBD1 (5 bases). Germline lookup yields CDR1 SGHTS and CDR2 YDEGEE. The CDR3 extends over 13 amino acids. Trimming took off 5 bases at V and 6 bases at J, with 15 bases between the two ends. The CDR3 bases are TGTGCCAGCAGTCTAAGGGGCCCTGGCGAGCAGTACTTC. This translates into CASSLRGPGEQYF.

This clone was recorded a few times. The chain links TRBV19 to TRBJ1-2, with 7 bases that match TRBD1. V lost 3 bases to trimming and J lost 2 bases; unmatched junction nucleotides: 3. CDR1 LNHDA and CDR2 SQIVND come from the germline V gene (reference sequence). CDR3 length: 14 amino acids. The CDR3 reads CASSIETGNYGYTF. CDR3 DNA sequence: TGTGCCAGTAGTATCGAGACAGGGAACTATGGCTACACCTTC.

V gene TRBV19 combines with J gene TRBJ1-2, with 8 bases lining up with TRBD1. V shed 6 bases, J shed 7 bases, and the junction held 13 bases outside the gene matches. Per the germline V gene, CDR1 is LNHDA and CDR2 is SQIVND (reference sequence). The CDR3 runs 15 residues. CDR3 nucleotide sequence: TGTGCCAGTAGCAGGGGGCGCCTCGGGGTTACTGGCTACACCTTC. It yields the protein CASSRGRLGVTGYTF.

This rearrangement joins TRBV28 to TRBJ2-7; D is ambiguous. The CDR3 loop spans 13 amino acids. V lost 1 base and J lost 3, with 7 bases in between. Germline V CDR1 and CDR2: MDHEN, SYDVKM. CDR3 in amino acids: CASSLFGYYEQYF. The CDR3 DNA reads TGTGCCAGCAGTTTATTCGGCTACTACGAGCAGTACTTC. Full variable domain (outside the CDR3, taken from reference TRBV28 and TRBJ2-7): DVKVTQSSRYLVKRTGEKVFLECVQDMDHENMFWYRQDPGLGLRLIYFSYDVKMKEKGDIPEGYSVSREKKERFSLILESASTNQTSMYLCASSLFGYYEQYFGPGTRLTVT.

The genes are TRBV14 and TRBJ1-5, with D hard to call. This CDR3 spans 11 amino acids. Per germline, CDR1 SGHDN and CDR2 FVKESK. V was clipped by 0 bases and J by 6 bases, with 0 bases between them. This CDR3 reads CASSQDQPQHF. DNA of the CDR3: TGTGCCAGCAGCCAAGATCAGCCCCAGCATTTT.

The J gene is TRBJ1-6, the V gene TRBV19; D is unclear. Germline-derived CDR1 and CDR2 are LNHDA and SQIVND (reference sequence). Trimming stripped 3 bases from V and 11 bases from J, with 14 bases between. The CDR3 spans 14 residues. CDR3 sequence reads: CASSITGSAAPLHF. Written as DNA, the CDR3 is TGTGCCAGTAGTATCACGGGGAGCGCGGCACCCCTCCACTTT.

This sequence joins TRBV15 and TRBJ2-1; possible D gene TRBD2, 6 bases. The CDR3 totals 17 residues. The V and J ends lost 0 bases and 6 bases respectively, with 18 bases between them. The germline V gene encodes CDR1 LNHNV and CDR2 YYDKDF (reference sequence). This CDR3 is CATSRDRMGGLINEQFF. CDR3 nucleotides: TGTGCCACCAGCAGAGATCGGATGGGGGGATTGATCAATGAGCAGTTCTTC.